The 7 T cell receptor beta chains presented below share a single source sample, sequenced in a study of shared clonotypes between healthy human individuals. Naive CD8 cells comprised CD45RO-negative, CCR7-positively selected cells, excluding terminally differentiated effector memory CD45RA+ cells. The protocol was immunoSEQ multiplex PCR, while the TCRdb copy is restricted to in-frame clones and leaves out a portion. Among roughly 1,800,000 clones listed, about 95% were seen once. The sequenced sample consisted of naive CD8+ T cells sorted from blood. These receptor sequences come from a man younger than 30 in good health.

The chain employs TRBV15 and TRBJ2-2; D not resolved. Germline V CDR1 and CDR2: LNHNV, YYDKDF (reference sequence). The ends were cut back, 1 base at V and 1 base at J, with 7 bases in the middle. The CDR3 spans 15 residues. The CDR3 DNA sequence: TGTGCCACCAGCAGAGCGGAGAGGAACACCGGGGAGCTGTTTTTT. This translates into CATSRAERNTGELFF.

This rearrangement joins TRBV5-4 to TRBJ2-1, with D perhaps TRBD1 (5 bases). V was shortened by 4 bases and J by 5 bases, with 13 bases between the two germline ends. The CDR3 is 14 residues long. The V gene's germline CDR1 is SGHNT and CDR2 YYREEE (reference sequence). The CDR3 DNA reads TGTGCCAGCAGCCCCCCAGACAGACACAATGAGCAGTTCTTC. Translated, it gives CASSPPDRHNEQFF.

The V gene is TRBV6-1, the J gene TRBJ1-6; D gene ambiguous. Germline V gene sequence: CDR1 MNHNS, CDR2 SASEGT. Trimming took 2 bases from V and 0 from J, leaving 8 bases between them. There are 16 residues in the CDR3. The CDR3 nucleotides are TGTGCCAGCAGTGAATCCATAAGCTCCTATAATTCACCCCTCCACTTT. Translating gives CASSESISSYNSPLHF.

This clone was picked up one time. V gene TRBV25-1 combines with J gene TRBJ2-7, with 8 bases identical to TRBD1. Germline CDR1 is MGHDK and CDR2 is SYGVNS. The CDR3 extends over 13 amino acids. Losses at the gene ends were 7 bases for V and 2 bases for J; bases not matched to a gene: 4. For the CDR3, the DNA is TGTGCCAGCATCCCAGGGGGCACCTACGAGCAGTACTTC. It is translated as CASIPGGTYEQYF.

CDR3 residues: CASSLRPSGDLEQYF. CDR3 in DNA: TGTGCCAGCAGTTTAAGGCCTAGCGGGGATCTCGAGCAGTACTTC. The chain joins TRBV27 to TRBJ2-7; TRBD2 matches at 9 bases. Germline values: CDR1 MNHEY, CDR2 SMNVEV (reference sequence). The CDR3 contains 15 residues. Unmatched junction bases numbered 8, after V lost 2 bases and J lost 6 bases.

In DNA form, the CDR3 reads TGTGCCAGCTCACCAGACGAGGGACTAGCTGACAATGAGCAGTTCTTC. Its translation: CASSPDEGLADNEQFF. The V gene is TRBV18, the J gene TRBJ2-1; 9 positions match TRBD2. The CDR3 is 16 amino acids. V shed 2 bases, J shed 5 bases, and the junction held 7 bases outside the gene matches. Germline CDR1 reads KGHSH; CDR2 reads LQKENI.

As for this clone: The sample holds other DNA sequences that translate to the same CDR3. V usage is TRBV13 and J usage is TRBJ2-7, with D hard to call. V lost 0 bases, J lost 2 bases, and 5 bases lay in between. Germline CDR1 and CDR2: PRHDT and FYEKMQ (reference sequence). The CDR3 totals 13 residues. In DNA form, the CDR3 reads TGTGCCAGCAGCTTAGGCCGCGCCTACGAGCAGTACTTC. Translation: CASSLGRAYEQYF.